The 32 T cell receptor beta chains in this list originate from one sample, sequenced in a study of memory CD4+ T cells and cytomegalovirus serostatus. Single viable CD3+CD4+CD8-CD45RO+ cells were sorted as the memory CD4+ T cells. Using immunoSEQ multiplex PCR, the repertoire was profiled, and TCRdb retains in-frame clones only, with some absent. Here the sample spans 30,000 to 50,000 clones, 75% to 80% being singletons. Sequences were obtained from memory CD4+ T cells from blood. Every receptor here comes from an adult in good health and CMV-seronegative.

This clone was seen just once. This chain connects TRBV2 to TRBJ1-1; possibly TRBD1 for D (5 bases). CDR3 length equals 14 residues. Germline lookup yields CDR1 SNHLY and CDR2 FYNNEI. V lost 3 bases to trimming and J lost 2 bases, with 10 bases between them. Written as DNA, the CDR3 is TGTGCCAGCAGTGACCGGCAGGGCAACACTGAAGCTTTCTTT. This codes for CASSDRQGNTEAFF.

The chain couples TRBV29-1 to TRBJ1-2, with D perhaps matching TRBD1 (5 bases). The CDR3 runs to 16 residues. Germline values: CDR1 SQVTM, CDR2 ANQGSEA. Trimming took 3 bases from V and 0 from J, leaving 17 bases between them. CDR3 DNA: TGCAGCGTTGAGGGGGACCATAGGGGACCTAACTATGGCTACACCTTC. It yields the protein CSVEGDHRGPNYGYTF.

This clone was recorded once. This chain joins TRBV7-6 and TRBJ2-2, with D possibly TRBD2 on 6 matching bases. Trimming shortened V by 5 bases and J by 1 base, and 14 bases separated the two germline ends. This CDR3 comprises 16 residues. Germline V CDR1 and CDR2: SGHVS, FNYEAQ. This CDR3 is CASSGFGGRNTGELFF. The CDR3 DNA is TGTGCCAGCAGCGGGTTCGGGGGTAGGAACACCGGGGAGCTGTTTTTT.

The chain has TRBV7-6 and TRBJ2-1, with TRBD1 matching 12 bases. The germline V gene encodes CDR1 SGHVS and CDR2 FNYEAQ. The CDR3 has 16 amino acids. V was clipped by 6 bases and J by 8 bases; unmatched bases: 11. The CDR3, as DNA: TGTGCCAGCAGTTCCACCGGGACAGGGGGCTTTGATGAGCAGTTCTTC. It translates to CASSSTGTGGFDEQFF. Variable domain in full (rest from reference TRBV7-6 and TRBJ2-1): GAGVSQSPRYKVTKRGQDVALRCDPISGHVSLYWYRQALGQGPEFLTYFNYEAQQDKSGLPNDRFSAERPEGSISTLTIQRTEQRDSAMYRCASSSTGTGGFDEQFFGPGTRLTVL.

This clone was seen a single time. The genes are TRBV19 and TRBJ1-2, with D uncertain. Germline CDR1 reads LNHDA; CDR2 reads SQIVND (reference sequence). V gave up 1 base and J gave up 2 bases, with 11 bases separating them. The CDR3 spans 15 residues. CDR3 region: CASSIGPQANYGYTF. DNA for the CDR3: TGTGCCAGTAGTATAGGCCCGCAGGCGAACTATGGCTACACCTTC.

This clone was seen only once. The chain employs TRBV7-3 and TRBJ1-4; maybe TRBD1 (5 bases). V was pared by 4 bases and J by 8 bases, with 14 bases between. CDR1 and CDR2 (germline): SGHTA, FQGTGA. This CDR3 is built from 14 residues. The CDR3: CASSSPPRGEKLFF. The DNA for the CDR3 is TGTGCCAGCAGCTCCCCCCCGAGGGGAGAAAAACTGTTTTTT.

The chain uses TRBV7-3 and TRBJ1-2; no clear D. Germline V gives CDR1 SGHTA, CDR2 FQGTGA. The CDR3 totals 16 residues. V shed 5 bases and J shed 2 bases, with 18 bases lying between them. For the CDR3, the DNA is TGTGCCAGCAGCCCCCCTTTTAGAAGCCTAAACTATGGCTACACCTTC. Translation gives CASSPPFRSLNYGYTF.

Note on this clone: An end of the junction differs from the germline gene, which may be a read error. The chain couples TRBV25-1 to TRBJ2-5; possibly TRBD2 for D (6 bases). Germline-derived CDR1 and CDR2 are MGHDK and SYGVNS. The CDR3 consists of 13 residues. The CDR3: CASSESGGETQYF. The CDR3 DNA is TGTGCCAGCAGCGAATCCGGGGGAGAGACCCAGTACTTC.

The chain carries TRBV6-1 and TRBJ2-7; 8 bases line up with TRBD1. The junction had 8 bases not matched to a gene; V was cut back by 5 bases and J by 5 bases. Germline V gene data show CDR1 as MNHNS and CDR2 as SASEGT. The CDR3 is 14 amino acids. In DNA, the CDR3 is TGTGCCAGCAGTTTCTACAGGGGACAGGACGAGCAGTACTTC. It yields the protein CASSFYRGQDEQYF.

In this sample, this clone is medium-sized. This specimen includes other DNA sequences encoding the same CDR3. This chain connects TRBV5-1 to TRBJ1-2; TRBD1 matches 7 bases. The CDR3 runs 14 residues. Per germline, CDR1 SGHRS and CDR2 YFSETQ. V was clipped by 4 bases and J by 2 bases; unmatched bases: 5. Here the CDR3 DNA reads TGCGCCAGCAGCCCCCGGGACAGAAACTATGGCTACACCTTC. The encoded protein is CASSPRDRNYGYTF.

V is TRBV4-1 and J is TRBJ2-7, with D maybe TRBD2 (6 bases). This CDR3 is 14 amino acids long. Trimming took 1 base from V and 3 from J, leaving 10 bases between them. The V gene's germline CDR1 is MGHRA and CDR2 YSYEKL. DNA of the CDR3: TGCGCCAGCAGCCAAGGGGTGACTAGCTACGAGCAGTACTTC. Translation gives CASSQGVTSYEQYF.

This CDR3 reads CAWRSRDRETEAFF. The CDR3 bases are TGTGCCTGGAGGAGCCGGGACAGGGAAACTGAAGCTTTCTTT. The chain has TRBV30 and TRBJ1-1; TRBD1 matches 9 bases. The germline V gene has CDR1 GTSNPN and CDR2 SVGIG (reference sequence). CDR3 length: 14 residues. After removal of 3 bases from V and 5 bases from J, the junction contained 7 bases not matched to a gene.

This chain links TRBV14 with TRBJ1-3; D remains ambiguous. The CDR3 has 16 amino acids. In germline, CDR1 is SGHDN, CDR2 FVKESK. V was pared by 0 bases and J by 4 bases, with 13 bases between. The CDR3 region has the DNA TGTGCCAGCAGCCAAGACAGGCCGGGCGTGGGAAACACCATATATTTT. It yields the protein CASSQDRPGVGNTIYF.

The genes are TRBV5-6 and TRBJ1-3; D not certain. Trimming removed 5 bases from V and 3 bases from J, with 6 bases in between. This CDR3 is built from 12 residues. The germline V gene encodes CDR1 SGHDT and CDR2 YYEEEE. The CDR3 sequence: CASSRSGNTIYF. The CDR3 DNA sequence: TGTGCCAGCAGTCGGAGTGGAAACACCATATATTTT.

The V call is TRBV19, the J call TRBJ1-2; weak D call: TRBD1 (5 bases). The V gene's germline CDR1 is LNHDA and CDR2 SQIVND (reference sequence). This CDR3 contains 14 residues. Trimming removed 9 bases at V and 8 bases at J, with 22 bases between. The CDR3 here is CASSQGPQLWGYTF. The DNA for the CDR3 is TGTGCCAGCAGTCAGGGACCCCAGTTATGGGGCTACACCTTC.

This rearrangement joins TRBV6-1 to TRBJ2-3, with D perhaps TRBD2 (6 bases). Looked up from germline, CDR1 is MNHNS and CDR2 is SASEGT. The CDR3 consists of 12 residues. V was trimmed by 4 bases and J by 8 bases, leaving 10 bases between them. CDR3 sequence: CASSGTGGTQYF. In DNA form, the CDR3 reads TGTGCCAGCAGTGGTACCGGGGGTACGCAGTATTTT.

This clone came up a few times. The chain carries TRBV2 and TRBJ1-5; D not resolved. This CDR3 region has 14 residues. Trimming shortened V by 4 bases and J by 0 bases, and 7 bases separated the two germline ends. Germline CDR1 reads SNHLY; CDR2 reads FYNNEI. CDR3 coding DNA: TGTGCCAGCAGTGCAGGCGCTAGCAATCAGCCCCAGCATTTT. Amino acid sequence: CASSAGASNQPQHF.

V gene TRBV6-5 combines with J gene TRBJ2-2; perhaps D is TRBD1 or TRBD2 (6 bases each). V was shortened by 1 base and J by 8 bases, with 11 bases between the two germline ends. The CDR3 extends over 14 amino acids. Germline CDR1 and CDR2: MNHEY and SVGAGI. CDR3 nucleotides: TGTGCCAGCAGTTACTTCGGGGGCGAAGGGGAGCTGTTTTTT. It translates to CASSYFGGEGELFF.

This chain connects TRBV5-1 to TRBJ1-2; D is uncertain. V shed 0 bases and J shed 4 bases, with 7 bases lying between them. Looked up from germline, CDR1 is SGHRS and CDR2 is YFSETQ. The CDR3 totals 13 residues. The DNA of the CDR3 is TGCGCCAGCAGCTTGGGCCAGAGCTATGGCTACACCTTC. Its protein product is CASSLGQSYGYTF.

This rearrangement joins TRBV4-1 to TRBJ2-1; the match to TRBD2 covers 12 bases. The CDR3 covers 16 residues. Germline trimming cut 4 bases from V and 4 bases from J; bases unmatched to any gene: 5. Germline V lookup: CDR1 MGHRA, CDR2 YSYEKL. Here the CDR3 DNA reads TGCGCCAGCAGCCGCGGACTAGCGGGGACTTACAATGAGCAGTTCTTC. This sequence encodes CASSRGLAGTYNEQFF.

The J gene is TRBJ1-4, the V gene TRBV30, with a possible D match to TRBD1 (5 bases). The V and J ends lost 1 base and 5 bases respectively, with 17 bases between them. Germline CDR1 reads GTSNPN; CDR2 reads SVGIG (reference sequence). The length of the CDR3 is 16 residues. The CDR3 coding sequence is TGTGCCTGGAGTGGCCGTGTCGGGGGAGGGAATGAAAAACTGTTTTTT. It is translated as CAWSGRVGGGNEKLFF.

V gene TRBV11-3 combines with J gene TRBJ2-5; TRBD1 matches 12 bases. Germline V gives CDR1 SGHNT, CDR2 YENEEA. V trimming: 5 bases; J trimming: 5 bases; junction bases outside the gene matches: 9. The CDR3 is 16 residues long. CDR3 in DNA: TGTGCCAGCAGCCCCCGCGGGACAGGGGGCGGGGAGACCCAGTACTTC. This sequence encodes CASSPRGTGGGETQYF.

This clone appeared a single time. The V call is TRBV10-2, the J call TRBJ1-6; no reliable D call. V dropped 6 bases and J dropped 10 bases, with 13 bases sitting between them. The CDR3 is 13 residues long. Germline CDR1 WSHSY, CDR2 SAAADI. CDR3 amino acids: CASRLNEWSPLHF. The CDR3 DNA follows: TGCGCCAGCAGACTCAACGAGTGGTCACCCCTCCACTTT.

CDR3 region: CATGPISGGAVIEQFF. In DNA, the CDR3 is TGTGCCACCGGCCCCATTAGCGGGGGGGCAGTTATTGAGCAGTTCTTC. The rearrangement uses TRBV10-3 and TRBJ2-1; 11 bases match TRBD2. V lost 10 bases and J lost 9; bases outside the gene matches: 17. The CDR3 has 16 amino acids. The V gene's germline CDR1 is ENHRY and CDR2 SYGVKD.

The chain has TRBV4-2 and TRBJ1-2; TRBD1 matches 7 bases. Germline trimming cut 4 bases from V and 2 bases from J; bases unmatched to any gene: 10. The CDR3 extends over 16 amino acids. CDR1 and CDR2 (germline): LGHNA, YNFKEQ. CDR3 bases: TGTGCCAGCAGCCCAAAAGAGGGGACAGAAAACTATGGCTACACCTTC. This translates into CASSPKEGTENYGYTF.

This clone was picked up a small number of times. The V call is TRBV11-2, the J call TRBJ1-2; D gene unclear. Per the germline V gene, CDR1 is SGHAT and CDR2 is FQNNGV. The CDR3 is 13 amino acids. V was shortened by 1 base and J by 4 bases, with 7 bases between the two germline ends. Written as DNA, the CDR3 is TGTGCCAGCAGCTTAGGGCCAGGCTATGGCTACACCTTC. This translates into CASSLGPGYGYTF.

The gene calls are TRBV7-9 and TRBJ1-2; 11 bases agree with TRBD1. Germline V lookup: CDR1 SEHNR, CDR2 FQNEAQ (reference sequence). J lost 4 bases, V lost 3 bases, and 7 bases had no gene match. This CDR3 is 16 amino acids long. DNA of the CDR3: TGTGCCAGCAGCTTTACCCGGGACAGGGGGGTCTATGGCTACACCTTC. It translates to CASSFTRDRGVYGYTF.

The DNA of the CDR3 is TGCGCCAGCAGCGACGACACAGGGGGCATCTATGGCTACACCTTC. Protein sequence: CASSDDTGGIYGYTF. The chain links TRBV5-1 to TRBJ1-2, with 9 nucleotides matching TRBD1. Germline CDR1 is SGHRS and CDR2 is YFSETQ. V shed 4 bases and J 4 bases; nucleotides not matched to a gene: 8. This CDR3 comprises 15 residues.

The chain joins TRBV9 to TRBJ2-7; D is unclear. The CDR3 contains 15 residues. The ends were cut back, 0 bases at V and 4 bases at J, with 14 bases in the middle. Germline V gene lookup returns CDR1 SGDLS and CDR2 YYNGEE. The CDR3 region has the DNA TGTGCCAGCAGCGTAGGTCCACCCCAGCAATACGAGCAGTACTTC. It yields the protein CASSVGPPQQYEQYF.

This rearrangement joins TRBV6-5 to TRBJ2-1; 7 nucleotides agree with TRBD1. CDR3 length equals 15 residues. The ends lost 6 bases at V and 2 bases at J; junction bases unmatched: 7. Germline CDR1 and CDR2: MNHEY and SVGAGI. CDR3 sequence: CASSRTGTAYNEQFF. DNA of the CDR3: TGTGCCAGCAGCCGAACCGGGACAGCCTACAATGAGCAGTTCTTC.

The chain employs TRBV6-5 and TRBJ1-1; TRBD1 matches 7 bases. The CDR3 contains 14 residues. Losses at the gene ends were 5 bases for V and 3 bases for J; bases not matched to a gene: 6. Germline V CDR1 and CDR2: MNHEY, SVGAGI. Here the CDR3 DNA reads TGTGCCAGCAGTCGGGACAGCTATTACACTGAAGCTTTCTTT. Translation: CASSRDSYYTEAFF.

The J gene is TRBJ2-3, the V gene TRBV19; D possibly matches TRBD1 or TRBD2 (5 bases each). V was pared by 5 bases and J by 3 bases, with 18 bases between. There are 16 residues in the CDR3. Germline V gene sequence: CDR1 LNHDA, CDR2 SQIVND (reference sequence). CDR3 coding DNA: TGTGCCAGTAGTTTAACCGGGACCGGTTTAACAGATACGCAGTATTTT. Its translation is CASSLTGTGLTDTQYF.